A selection of T cell receptor beta chains follows, all from one sample in a study of blood T cells in healthy people across ages. TCRdb passed the 5' RACE reads through MiXCR, listing each CDR3 protein once. Counted here are approximately 900,000 distinct CDR3 sequences, roughly 52% occurring once; the ten biggest clones make up 10% to 15%. Material for sequencing was blood. All receptors come from a man aged 30 to 39 in good health. The CDR3 runs from the conserved cysteine through the conserved F or W. A D gene is named only where the DNA matches it firmly. Not all rows give a size; the values are once, few, many and, for expanded clones, a class.

cdr3_nt cdr3_aa j_call v_call clone_size d_call
TGTGCCAGCAGCCAAGAACCTAGGACTACCAATCAGCCCCAGCATTTT CASSQEPRTTNQPQHF TRBJ1-5 TRBV4-2 - -
TGCAGTGCTAGAGATTCAAAGGGTCTTGGGGTGGATACGCAGTATTTT CSARDSKGLGVDTQYF TRBJ2-3 TRBV20-1 - -
TGTGCCAGCAGTTACCAACCTGGTGGGACTAGCGGGGTGACTGGGGCCAACGTCCTGACTTTC CASSYQPGGTSGVTGANVLTF TRBJ2-6 TRBV6-5 few TRBD2
TGTGCCACCAGTGATTTGCAGGGCCAGGTGGAGACCCAGTACTTC CATSDLQGQVETQYF TRBJ2-5 TRBV24-1 few -
TGTGCCAGCAGCGTAGAAGGCAGGAACAATGAAAAACTGTTTTTT CASSVEGRNNEKLFF TRBJ1-4 TRBV9 - -
TGTGCCGGCAGTTTGATAGCGGGGAGGGCGGTCGGGGAGCTGTTTTTT CAGSLIAGRAVGELFF TRBJ2-2 TRBV27 once TRBD2
TGTGCCTGGGCCACAGGGGCCGACTACGAGCAGTACTTC CAWATGADYEQYF TRBJ2-7 TRBV30 - TRBD1
TGTGCCCCAGGTATGAGCACAGATACGCAGTATTTT CAPGMSTDTQYF TRBJ2-3 TRBV10-3 - -
TGTGCCAGCAGCCCAGATAGCAATCAGCCCCAGCATTTT CASSPDSNQPQHF TRBJ1-5 TRBV3-1 many -
TGCAGCGTTGGGCTCCTGAGGGCGACTAATTATGGCTACACCTTC CSVGLLRATNYGYTF TRBJ1-2 TRBV29-1 few -
TGCGCCAGCAGCTCACAGGCTTCTCAAGAGACCCAGTACTTC CASSSQASQETQYF TRBJ2-5 TRBV5-1 - -
TGTGCCAGCACGTACAGGGGTATCTCTGGGGCCAACGTCCTGACTTTC CASTYRGISGANVLTF TRBJ2-6 TRBV27 - TRBD1
TGCGCCAGCAGCCAAGAGATTGGGACAGAGAGAGAGGCTAATGAAAAACTGTTTTTT CASSQEIGTEREANEKLFF TRBJ1-4 TRBV4-1 few TRBD1
TGCGCCAGCAGCCAAGTGTGGTTGGGCTTTGGCTACACCTTC CASSQVWLGFGYTF TRBJ1-2 TRBV4-1 - -
TGTGCCAGCAGCGTTTGGGACGGGATCAATCAGCCCCAGCATTTT CASSVWDGINQPQHF TRBJ1-5 TRBV9 - -
TGTGCCAGCAGAGCCGCAGGGATCACAGATACGCAGTATTTT CASRAAGITDTQYF TRBJ2-3 TRBV12-3/TRBV12-4 - -
TGTGCCAGCAGACGTGGACAGTTTTACGAGCAGTACTTC CASRRGQFYEQYF TRBJ2-7 TRBV6-5 - -
TGTGCCAGCAGGACTGGCGGACGCTCTAGCACAGATACGCAGTATTTT CASRTGGRSSTDTQYF TRBJ2-3 TRBV7-9 few -
TGTGCCAGCAGGGACACAGAGGTAGACATTCAGTACTTC CASRDTEVDIQYF TRBJ2-4 TRBV7-8 few -
TGTGCCAGCAGTGTCCGGGACAGGGATGACGAGCAGTACTTC CASSVRDRDDEQYF TRBJ2-7 TRBV28 few TRBD1
TGTGCCAGCAGCGTCCTAGGAACAGATACGCAGTATTTT CASSVLGTDTQYF TRBJ2-3 TRBV3-1 few -
TGTGCCATCAGTGAGACCGGGACCCAACAAGAGACCCAGTACTTC CAISETGTQQETQYF TRBJ2-5 TRBV10-3 - -
TGTGCCAGCAGCCAACCGGGACATCCCAAGGAAAAACTGTTTTTT CASSQPGHPKEKLFF TRBJ1-4 TRBV3-1 - -
TGTGCCAGCAGCCGTACCGACGGGGCCTACGAGCAGTACTTC CASSRTDGAYEQYF TRBJ2-7 TRBV6-2/TRBV6-3 once -
TGTGCCAGCAGTGCCCCCCGGCGTAGCGGGGGGAGCTCCTACGAGCAGTACTTC CASSAPRRSGGSSYEQYF TRBJ2-7 TRBV6-1 many TRBD2
TGTGCCAGCAGTGACACAGGGGGGGGCACCGGGGAGCTGTTTTTT CASSDTGGGTGELFF TRBJ2-2 TRBV6-4 once -
TGTGCCAGCAGTGTATCGCGGGGGGGCCGAAGGGCCGGGGAGCTGTTTTTT CASSVSRGGRRAGELFF TRBJ2-2 TRBV6-1 - TRBD2
TGTGCCAGCAGCGTAGGGACTAGCGATTACAATGAGCAGTTCTTC CASSVGTSDYNEQFF TRBJ2-1 TRBV9 few TRBD2
TGTGCCAGCAGCTTACGAGAGGGTGAAGCTTTCTTT CASSLREGEAFF TRBJ1-1 TRBV7-2 few -
TGTGCCAGCAGTTACGGTGAGTCCCGCGACACTGAAGCTTTCTTT CASSYGESRDTEAFF TRBJ1-1 TRBV6-6 - -
TGTGCCAGCAGTTACTCGAATCGCAGGGAGCAGTACTTC CASSYSNRREQYF TRBJ2-7 TRBV6-2/TRBV6-3 - -
TGTGCCAGCAGTGGCCGGGTTAAGTTCCCCCAGCATTTT CASSGRVKFPQHF TRBJ1-5 TRBV12-3/TRBV12-4 - -
TGTGCCAGCAGTTTTTTCTCCAGACATACAGGAGATGGGTATTACGAGCAGTACTTC CASSFFSRHTGDGYYEQYF TRBJ2-7 TRBV27 - -
TGCAGTGCTCCAGGGCTTGGGAACACTGAAGCTTTCTTT CSAPGLGNTEAFF TRBJ1-1 TRBV20-1 few -
TGTGCCAGCAGCCCCTACGAGGGTGAGCAGTACTTC CASSPYEGEQYF TRBJ2-7 TRBV3-1 - -
TGTGCCAGCACCGCGACAGCCTCGAATCAGCCCCAGCATTTT CASTATASNQPQHF TRBJ1-5 TRBV12-3/TRBV12-4 few -
TGTGCCAGCAGCAGAGGACAGGGGTCTCAAGGCGCGCAGTATTTT CASSRGQGSQGAQYF TRBJ2-3 TRBV11-1 - TRBD1
TGCGCCAGCAGCTCGCAGTACTCATCGAACACCGGGGAGCTGTTTTTT CASSSQYSSNTGELFF TRBJ2-2 TRBV4-1 once -
TGTGCCATCCGCCTAGCGGGGGACAATGAGCAGTTCTTC CAIRLAGDNEQFF TRBJ2-1 TRBV10-3 - TRBD2
TGTGCCAGCAGCCGCGCTTACTCTGGGGCCAACGTCCTGACTTTC CASSRAYSGANVLTF TRBJ2-6 TRBV7-9 - -
TGTGCCAGCATCTGGACCTTGAACACTGAAGCTTTCTTT CASIWTLNTEAFF TRBJ1-1 TRBV2 - -
TGCGCCAGCAGCTGTCGCGGGACAGGGGTCATGTGTAGCAATCAGCCCCAGCATTTT CASSCRGTGVMCSNQPQHF TRBJ1-5 TRBV5-1 - TRBD1
TGCGCCAGCAGGGCGACAGGGCTGGAGACCCAGTACTTC CASRATGLETQYF TRBJ2-5 TRBV5-1 few TRBD1
TGCAGTGCTAGAGATCATAGGCTAGCGGGGGGACTTGAGCAGTTCTTC CSARDHRLAGGLEQFF TRBJ2-1 TRBV20-1 many TRBD2
TGTGCCAGCAGTGGGTCACCGGGACAGGGCAATACAGATACGCAGTATTTT CASSGSPGQGNTDTQYF TRBJ2-3 TRBV6-1 few TRBD1
TGTGCCAGCAGGATGGGGGGTTCCATTGAAGCTTTCTTT CASRMGGSIEAFF TRBJ1-1 TRBV11-2 few -
TGTGCCAGCAGCGGAGCGGGACAAGACTATGGCTACACCTTC CASSGAGQDYGYTF TRBJ1-2 TRBV9 few -
TGTGCCAGCAGCTGGACTAACACTGAAGCTTTCTTT CASSWTNTEAFF TRBJ1-1 TRBV5-4 few -
TGTGCCAGCAGTCGACAGGAATCCAAAAACATTCAGTACTTC CASSRQESKNIQYF TRBJ2-4 TRBV28 few -